This T cell receptor (beta chain) derives from a study of T-cell reconstitution after alpha-beta-depleted transplantation in children. This clonotype was detected only a few times. The TCRbeta library incorporated unique molecular identifiers. MiXCR, run by TCRdb on the PCR reads, gives a single entry per CDR3 protein. The sample contains hundreds of thousands of distinct CDR3 sequences, almost 10% of which appear only once. Unmatched junction bases numbered 7, after V lost 4 bases and J lost 4 bases. CDR3 length equals 14 residues. Looked up from germline, CDR1 is DFQATT and CDR2 is SNEGSKA (reference sequence).

The clonotype comes from a human donor who donated a stem cell graft to a child with SCID. Sequenced material: PBMCs from the stem cell graft donor, taken from the stem cell graft. The gene calls are TRBV20-1 and TRBJ2-3, with TRBD2 matching over 8 bases. Here the CDR3 reads CSAKKSGGADTQYF. In DNA form, the CDR3 reads TGCAGTGCTAAGAAGAGCGGGGGTGCAGATACGCAGTATTTT.